The 9 T cell receptor beta chains below come from one sample, sequenced in a study of tumor-infiltrating lymphocytes in primary liver carcinoma. Extraction also yielded germline DNA, while blood RNA was obtained from unsorted whole blood. The investigators made TCR beta cDNA from about 500 ng total RNA, using a constant-region primer. ARM-PCR was slightly modified, and three nested multiplex PCR rounds with it gave rise to the TCR beta libraries. Forward primers for TRBV1-TRBV30 and a C-beta reverse primer served the first two PCR rounds, at about 9 cycles each. TCRdb re-called the multiplex PCR reads through MiXCR, storing one row per CDR3 protein. Of approximately 340,000 distinct CDR3 sequences listed, about 65% are singletons. The sample taken for sequencing was peripheral blood. These receptors originate from a man in his forties or fifties with primary liver carcinoma and hepatitis B virus infection.

This clonotype was observed at least ten times. V is TRBV4-3 and J is TRBJ2-5; D is tentatively TRBD1 or TRBD2 (6 bases each). The V and J ends lost 2 bases and 5 bases respectively, with 12 bases between them. Germline V gene sequence: CDR1 LGHNA, CDR2 YSLEER. The CDR3 is 14 residues long. CDR3 DNA: TGCGCCAGCAGCCAAAAAGGGGGACTCGAGACCCAGTACTTC. It codes for CASSQKGGLETQYF.

About this clonotype itself: Compared with germline, one end of the junction differs, possibly owing to a read error. J is TRBJ2-7 and V is TRBV6-5, with TRBD2 identical over 14 bases. This CDR3 spans 17 amino acids. Germline CDR1 reads MNHEY; CDR2 reads SVGAGI. CDR3 residues: CTSSLGLAGGSSYEQYF. CDR3 sequence (DNA): TGTACCAGCAGTCTTGGACTAGCGGGAGGTAGCTCCTACGAGCAGTACTTC.

As to this clonotype: This may stem from a read error, because a much larger clone lies one nucleotide away. This chain connects TRBV6-5 to TRBJ2-2, with 7 positions matching TRBD2. This CDR3 region has 17 residues. V dropped 5 bases and J dropped 3; count of bases not matched to a gene: 12. Germline CDR1 reads MNHEY; CDR2 reads SVGAGI. The CDR3 protein is CASSIGLVGGYTGELFF. The CDR3 DNA reads TGTGCCAGCAGTATCGGACTAGTGGGAGGGTACACCGGGGAGCTGTTTTTT.

In its sample, this clonotype was seen a few times. CDR3 sequence (DNA): TGTGCCAGCAGCTCGGGACTTACCTACGAGCAGTACTTC. It is translated as CASSSGLTYEQYF. The J gene is TRBJ2-7, the V gene TRBV7-8; a weak D match, TRBD2 (6 bases). The V gene's germline CDR1 is SGHVS and CDR2 FQNEAQ. The CDR3 loop spans 13 amino acids. V lost 4 bases and J lost 2, with 9 bases in between.

This clonotype was seen many times. V and J are TRBV29-1 and TRBJ2-1; D tentatively fits TRBD1 or TRBD2 (5 bases each). CDR3 length: 17 amino acids. The germline CDR1 and CDR2 sequences are SQVTM and ANQGSEA. V dropped 6 bases and J dropped 3 bases, with 24 bases sitting between them. The CDR3 sequence is CSVHIPLVGTDYNEQFF. As DNA, the CDR3 is TGCAGCGTGCATATACCACTCGTGGGGACGGACTACAATGAGCAGTTCTTC.

For this clonotype: One end of the junction is discordant with germline, which a read error may explain. This chain uses TRBV6-1 with TRBJ2-3; D is possibly TRBD2 (5 bases). This CDR3 is built from 12 residues. The germline CDR1 and CDR2 sequences are MNHNS and SASEGT. The CDR3 DNA reads TGTACCAGCGGTGTTGAGTCAGATACGCAGTATTTT. Amino acid sequence: CTSGVESDTQYF.

With respect to this clonotype: A much larger clone differs from this one at a single base, so this may be a read error. The V and J genes are TRBV12-3 or TRBV12-4 and TRBJ2-7; 7 bases agree with TRBD1. The CDR3 sequence is 15 residues long. CDR3 DNA sequence: TGTGTCAGCAGTTGGGACAGCCCTAGCCTATACGAGCAGTACTTC. Translation: CVSSWDSPSLYEQYF.

Worth noting for this clonotype: This CDR3 fails to terminate in the conserved phenylalanine or tryptophan, so it likely reflects a read error. The V and J genes are TRBV11-2 and TRBJ1-1; D not certain. The CDR3 spans 13 residues. Trimming pared 0 bases from V and 4 bases from J, leaving 6 bases between. CDR1 is SGHAT, CDR2 FQNNGV, per germline. In nucleotides, the CDR3 is TGTGCCAGCAGCTTAGAGGGAGGCACTGAAGCTTTCCTT. Translated: CASSLEGGTEAFL.

Worth noting for this clonotype: The final CDR3 position lacks the conserved phenylalanine or tryptophan, pointing to a likely read error. The chain has TRBV11-2 and TRBJ2-1; TRBD2 might be the D (5 bases). CDR1 and CDR2 from the germline V gene are SGHAT and FQNNGV. The V end lost 7 bases, the J end lost 9 bases, and 19 bases lay between the germline ends. This CDR3 contains 14 residues. The DNA for the CDR3 is TGTGCCAGCAACATACACCCACTAGTTCTTGAGCAGTTCCTC. Its translation is CASNIHPLVLEQFL.